The clone carrying this TCR beta chain was observed a handful of times. As originally analysed: Reference gene primer amplification yielded estimated nucleated cell counts. Profiling relied on immunoSEQ multiplex PCR, and the TCRdb table lists in-frame clones only, not all of them. The DNA gave D and trimming, while V, J and clone size come from that table. The data hold about 160,000 clones, with around 86% observed a single time. These data come from a study of blood T cell repertoires in COVID-19. In the study overall: Collection of acute and convalescent COVID-19 samples took place in the United States, Italy and Spain. The analysed material was cDNA or gDNA that came from T cells, B-cell-depleted T cells, or PBMCs.

CDR3 length equals 15 residues. From germline, CDR1 is MNHEY and CDR2 SVGAGI. Germline trimming cut 4 bases from V and 4 bases from J; bases unmatched to any gene: 9. The gene calls are TRBV6-5 and TRBJ1-1, with 7 nucleotides matching TRBD1. The sequenced sample was peripheral blood. The source of this sequence is a man between 65 and 85 years old who had recovered from COVID-19. The CDR3 nucleotides are TGTGCCAGCAGTTCCACGACAGGGACACTCACTGAAGCTTTCTTT. Translated: CASSSTTGTLTEAFF.